The sequence of this T cell receptor beta chain was determined in a study of tissue T cells after allogeneic stem cell transplantation. The CDR3 is made up of 14 amino acids. The J segment lost 4 bases and the V segment lost 1 base, leaving 2 bases of the junction unmatched. Germline lookup yields CDR1 SGHSA and CDR2 FRNQAP. Repertoires were generated with immunoSEQ multiplex PCR, while TCRdb's copy carries only in-frame clones and drops some. The table shows thousands of clones, with approximately 45% occurring only once. Regarding time point: mouse harvest day 7 after allogeneic transplant. Tail vein injection delivered 10^7 T-cell-depleted bone marrow cells and 10^6 splenic CD5+ T cells. In this sample, this clone turned up a few times. Mouse names are used for the genes. The CDR3 end lies 1 residue beyond the end of the read and is filled in from the germline J gene.

This clonotype originated in a female BALB/c mouse given C57BL/6 T cells with graft-versus-host disease after an allogeneic hematopoietic cell transplant. The source material was gut tissue. J is TRBJ2-7 and V is TRBV16; 9 bases line up with TRBD2. The CDR3 is CASSLAGGGYEQYF. CDR3 bases read: TGTGCAAGCAGCTTAGCTGGGGGGGGGTATGAACAGTAC.